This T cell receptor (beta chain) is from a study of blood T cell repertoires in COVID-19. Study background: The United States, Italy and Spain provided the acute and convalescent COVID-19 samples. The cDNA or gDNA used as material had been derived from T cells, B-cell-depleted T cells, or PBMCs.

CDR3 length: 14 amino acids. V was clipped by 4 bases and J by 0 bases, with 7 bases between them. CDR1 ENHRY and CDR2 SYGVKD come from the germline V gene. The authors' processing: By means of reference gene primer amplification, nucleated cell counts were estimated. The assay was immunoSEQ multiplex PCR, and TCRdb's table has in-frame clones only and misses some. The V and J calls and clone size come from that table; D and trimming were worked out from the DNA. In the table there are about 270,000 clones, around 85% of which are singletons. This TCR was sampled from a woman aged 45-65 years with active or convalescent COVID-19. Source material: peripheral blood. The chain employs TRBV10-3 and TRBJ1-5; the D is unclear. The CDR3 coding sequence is TGTGCCATCAGTGCAGTTAATAGCAATCAGCCCCAGCATTTT. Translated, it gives CAISAVNSNQPQHF.